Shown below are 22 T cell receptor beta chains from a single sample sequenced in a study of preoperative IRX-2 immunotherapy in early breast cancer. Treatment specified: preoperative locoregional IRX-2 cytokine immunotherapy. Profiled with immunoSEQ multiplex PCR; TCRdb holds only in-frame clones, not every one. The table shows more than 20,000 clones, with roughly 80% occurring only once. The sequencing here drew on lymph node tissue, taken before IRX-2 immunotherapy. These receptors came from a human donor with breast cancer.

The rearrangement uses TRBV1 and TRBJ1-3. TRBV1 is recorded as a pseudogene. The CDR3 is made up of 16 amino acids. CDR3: CASSQGSGGLGNTIYF. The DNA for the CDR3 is TGCGCCAGCAGCCAAGGTAGTGGAGGGCTCGGAAACACCATATATTTT.

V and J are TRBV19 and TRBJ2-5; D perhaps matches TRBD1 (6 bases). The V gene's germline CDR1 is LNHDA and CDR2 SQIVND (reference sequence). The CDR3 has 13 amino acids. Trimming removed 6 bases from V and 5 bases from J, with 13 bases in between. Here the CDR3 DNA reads TGTGCCAGTAGCCTACAGGGTGGGGAGACCCAGTACTTC. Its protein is CASSLQGGETQYF.

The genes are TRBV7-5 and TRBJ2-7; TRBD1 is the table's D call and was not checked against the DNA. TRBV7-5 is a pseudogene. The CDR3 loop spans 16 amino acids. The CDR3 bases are TGTGCCAGCAGCTTAGTAGCCGGGACAGCTGTCTACGAGCAGTACTTC. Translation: CASSLVAGTAVYEQYF.

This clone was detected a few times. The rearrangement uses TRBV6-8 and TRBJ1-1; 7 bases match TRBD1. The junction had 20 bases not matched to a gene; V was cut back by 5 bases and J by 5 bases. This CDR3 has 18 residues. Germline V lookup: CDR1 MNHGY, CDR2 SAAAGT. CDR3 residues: CASSPLSYRGKRGTEAFF. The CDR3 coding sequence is TGTGCCAGCAGTCCACTATCATACAGGGGTAAGAGGGGGACTGAAGCTTTCTTT.

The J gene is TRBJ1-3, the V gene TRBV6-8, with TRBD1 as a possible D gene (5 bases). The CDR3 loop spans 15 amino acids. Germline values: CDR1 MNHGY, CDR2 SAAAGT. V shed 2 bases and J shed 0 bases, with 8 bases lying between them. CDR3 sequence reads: CASSYQGSSGNTIYF. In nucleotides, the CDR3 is TGTGCCAGCAGTTACCAGGGATCCTCTGGAAACACCATATATTTT.

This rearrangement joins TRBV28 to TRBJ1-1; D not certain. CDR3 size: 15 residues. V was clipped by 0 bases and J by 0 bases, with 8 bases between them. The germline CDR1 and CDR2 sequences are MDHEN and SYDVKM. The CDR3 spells CASSLWVSMNTEAFF. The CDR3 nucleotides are TGTGCCAGCAGTTTATGGGTCAGTATGAACACTGAAGCTTTCTTT.

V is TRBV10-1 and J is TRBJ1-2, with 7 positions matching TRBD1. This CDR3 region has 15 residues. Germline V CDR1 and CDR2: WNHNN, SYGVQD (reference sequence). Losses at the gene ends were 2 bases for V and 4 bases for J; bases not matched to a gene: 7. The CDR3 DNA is TGCGCCAGCAGTGAGACTCCCGACAGGGTCTATGGCTACACCTTC. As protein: CASSETPDRVYGYTF.

CDR3 sequence: CASSQDGIPYEQYF. DNA of the CDR3: TGTGCCAGCAGCCAGGACGGGATCCCTTACGAGCAGTACTTC. This rearrangement joins TRBV11-3 to TRBJ2-7; TRBD2 might be the D (5 bases). CDR3 length: 14 amino acids. Per the germline V gene, CDR1 is SGHNT and CDR2 is YENEEA. V lost 5 bases to trimming and J lost 4 bases, with 15 bases between them.

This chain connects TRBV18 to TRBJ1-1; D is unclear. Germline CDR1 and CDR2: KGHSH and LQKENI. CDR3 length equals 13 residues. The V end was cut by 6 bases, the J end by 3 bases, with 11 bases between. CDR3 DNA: TGTGCCAGCTCGTTCGGTTTAGACACTGAAGCTTTCTTT. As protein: CASSFGLDTEAFF.

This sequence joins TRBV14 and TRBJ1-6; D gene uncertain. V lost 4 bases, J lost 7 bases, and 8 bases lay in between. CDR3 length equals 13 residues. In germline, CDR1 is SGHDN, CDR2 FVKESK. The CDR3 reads CASSRALNSPLHF. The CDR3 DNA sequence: TGTGCCAGCAGCCGGGCCCTCAATTCACCCCTCCACTTT.

The CDR3 DNA sequence: TGTGCCAGTAGTATTCGGCGGGGGGGAAACAATGAGCAGTTCTTC. Translated: CASSIRRGGNNEQFF. The chain is built from TRBV19 and TRBJ2-1, with 9 bases matching TRBD2. Trimming took 3 bases from V and 5 from J; bases not matched to a gene: 5. Germline CDR1 is LNHDA and CDR2 is SQIVND (reference sequence). This CDR3 has 15 amino acids.

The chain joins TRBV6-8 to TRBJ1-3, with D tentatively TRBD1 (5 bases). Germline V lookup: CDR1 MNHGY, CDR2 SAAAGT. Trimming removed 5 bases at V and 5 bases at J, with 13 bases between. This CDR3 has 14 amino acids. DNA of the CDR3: TGTGCCAGCAGTACGCCCCAGGGACGAAACACCATATATTTT. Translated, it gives CASSTPQGRNTIYF.

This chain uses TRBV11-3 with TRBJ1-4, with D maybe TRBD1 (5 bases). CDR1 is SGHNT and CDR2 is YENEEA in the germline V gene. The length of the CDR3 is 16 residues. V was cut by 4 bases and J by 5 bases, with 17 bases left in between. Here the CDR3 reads CASSWGLGGRNEKLFF. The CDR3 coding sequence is TGTGCCAGCAGCTGGGGTTTGGGGGGTCGGAATGAAAAACTGTTTTTT.

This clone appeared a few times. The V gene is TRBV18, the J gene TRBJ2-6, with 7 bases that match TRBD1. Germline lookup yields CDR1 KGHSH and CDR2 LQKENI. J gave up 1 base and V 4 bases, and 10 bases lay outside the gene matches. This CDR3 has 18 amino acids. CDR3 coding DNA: TGTGCCAGCTCACAAAAGACAGGGAAGGTTTCTGGGGCCAACGTCCTGACTTTC. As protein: CASSQKTGKVSGANVLTF.

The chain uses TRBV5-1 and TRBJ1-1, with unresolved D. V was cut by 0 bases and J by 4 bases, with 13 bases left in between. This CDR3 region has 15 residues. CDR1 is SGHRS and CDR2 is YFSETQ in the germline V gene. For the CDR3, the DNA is TGCGCCAGCAGCTTGGAGGTGCTTGGTTCCACTGAAGCTTTCTTT. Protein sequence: CASSLEVLGSTEAFF.

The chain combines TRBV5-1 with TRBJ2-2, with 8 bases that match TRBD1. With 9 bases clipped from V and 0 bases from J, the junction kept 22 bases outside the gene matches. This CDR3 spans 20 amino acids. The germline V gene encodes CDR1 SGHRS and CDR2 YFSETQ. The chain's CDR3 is CANPHSGGQVSLANTGELFF. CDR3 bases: TGCGCCAACCCACACAGTGGGGGACAGGTTTCCCTTGCGAACACCGGGGAGCTGTTTTTT. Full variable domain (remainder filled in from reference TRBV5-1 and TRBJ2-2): KAGVTQTPRYLIKTRGQQVTLSCSPISGHRSVSWYQQTPGQGLQFLFEYFSETQRNKGNFPGRFSGRQFSNSRSEMNVSTLELGDSALYLCANPHSGGQVSLANTGELFFGEGSRLTVL.

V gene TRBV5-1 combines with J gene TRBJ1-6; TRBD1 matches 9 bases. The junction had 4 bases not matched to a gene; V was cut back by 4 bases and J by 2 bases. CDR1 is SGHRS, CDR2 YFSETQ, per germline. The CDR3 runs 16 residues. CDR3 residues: CASSPTGGTYNSPLHF. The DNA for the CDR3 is TGCGCCAGCAGCCCCACAGGGGGCACCTATAATTCACCCCTCCACTTT.

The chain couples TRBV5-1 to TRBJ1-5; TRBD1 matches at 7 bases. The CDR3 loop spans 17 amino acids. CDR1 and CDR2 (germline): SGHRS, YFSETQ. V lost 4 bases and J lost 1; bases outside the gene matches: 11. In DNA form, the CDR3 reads TGCGCCAGCAGCGTTTCCCCACAGGGGACGAGCAATCAGCCCCAGCATTTT. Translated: CASSVSPQGTSNQPQHF.

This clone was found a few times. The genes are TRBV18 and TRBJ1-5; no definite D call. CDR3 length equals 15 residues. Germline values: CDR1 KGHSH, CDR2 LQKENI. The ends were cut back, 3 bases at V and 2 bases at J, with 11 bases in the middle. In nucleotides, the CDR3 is TGTGCCAGCTCACCGGGAAGAACTGGCAATCAGCCCCAGCATTTT. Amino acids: CASSPGRTGNQPQHF.

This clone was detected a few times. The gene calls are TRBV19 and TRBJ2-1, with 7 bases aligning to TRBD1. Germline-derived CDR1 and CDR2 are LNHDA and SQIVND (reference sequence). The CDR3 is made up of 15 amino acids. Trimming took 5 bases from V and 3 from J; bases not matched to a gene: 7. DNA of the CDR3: TGTGCCAGTAGTCCACGGACAGGCCTCTACAATGAGCAGTTCTTC. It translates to CASSPRTGLYNEQFF.

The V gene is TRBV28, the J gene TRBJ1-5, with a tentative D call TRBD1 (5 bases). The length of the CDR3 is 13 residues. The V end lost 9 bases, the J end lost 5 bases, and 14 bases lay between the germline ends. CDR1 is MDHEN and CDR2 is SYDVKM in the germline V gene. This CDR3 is CASRRGWDQPQHF. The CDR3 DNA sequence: TGTGCCAGTCGGAGGGGCTGGGATCAGCCCCAGCATTTT.

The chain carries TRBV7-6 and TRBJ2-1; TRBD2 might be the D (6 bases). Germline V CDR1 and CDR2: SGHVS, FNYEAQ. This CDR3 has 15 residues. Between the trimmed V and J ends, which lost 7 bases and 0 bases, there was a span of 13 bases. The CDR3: CASTRGPSSYNEQFF. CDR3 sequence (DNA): TGTGCCAGCACGCGGGGCCCTAGCTCCTACAATGAGCAGTTCTTC.